The source of this T cell receptor beta chain is a study of T cell responses to AZD1222 COVID-19 vaccine. Trimming removed 5 bases from V and 7 bases from J, with 15 bases in between. Germline V CDR1 and CDR2: SGHTA, FQGNSA. The length of the CDR3 is 13 residues. In regard to this clone: As yet, its antigen is unknown.

Some clones are missing from TCRdb's copy, which holds only in-frame ones; the method was immunoSEQ multiplex PCR. This sample carries some 120,000 clones, just under 95% of them seen once, and the ten largest clones take 6% to 7%. The study's findings and limits: Sampling that yielded the repertoires occurred only after the peak T cell response.

This specimen consisted of peripheral blood, obtained on day 0 of AZD1222 vaccination. This rearrangement joins TRBV7-2 to TRBJ2-7, with no clear D. The receptor was isolated from an adult in good health. CDR3 bases: TGTGCCAGCAGCAAAGGCTACTCTATAGAGCAGTACTTC. Translation: CASSKGYSIEQYF.